Each of the 26 T cell receptor beta chains below was sequenced from the same sample in a study of cytomegalovirus exposure and HLA in healthy donors. Method: immunoSEQ multiplex PCR; TCRdb's copy keeps in-frame clones and lacks some. This table holds more than 20,000 clones, 97% found once. The sample comprised PBMCs. All receptors derive from a man between 25 and 39 years old in good health and CMV-seropositive.

As concerns this clone: The junction differs from germline at one of its ends, possibly a read error. V usage is TRBV28 and J usage is TRBJ2-3; TRBD1 is a possible D gene (6 bases). Germline loops: CDR1 MDHEN, CDR2 SYDVKM. The CDR3 has 14 residues. CDR3 region: CASRFRGATDTQYF. In nucleotides, the CDR3 is TGTGCCAGCCGTTTCAGGGGTGCAACAGATACGCAGTATTTT.

This chain links TRBV27 with TRBJ2-7; a possible D gene is TRBD2 (6 bases). Trimming pared 2 bases from V and 0 bases from J, leaving 8 bases between. CDR1 and CDR2 (germline): MNHEY, SMNVEV (reference sequence). The CDR3 covers 14 residues. CDR3 protein: CASSLGGFSYEQYF. The CDR3 DNA reads TGTGCCAGCAGTTTAGGGGGGTTCTCCTACGAGCAGTACTTC.

The chain employs TRBV30 and TRBJ2-3; D is ambiguous. This CDR3 has 11 residues. Per the germline V gene, CDR1 is GTSNPN and CDR2 is SVGIG (reference sequence). The germline V and J ends were trimmed by 1 base and 6 bases, with 5 bases remaining between them. The CDR3 nucleotides read TGTGCCTGGAGTGACGAGGATACGCAGTATTTT. This encodes CAWSDEDTQYF.

V and J are TRBV15 and TRBJ2-1; 8 positions agree with TRBD1. J gave up 5 bases and V 2 bases, and 5 bases lay outside the gene matches. The CDR3 loop spans 15 amino acids. CDR1 and CDR2 (germline): LNHNV, YYDKDF (reference sequence). The CDR3, as DNA: TGTGCCACCAGCAGATTGGACAGGGTGGACAATGAGCAGTTCTTC. Protein product: CATSRLDRVDNEQFF.

The chain joins TRBV7-6 to TRBJ2-5; the match to TRBD1 covers 8 bases. Unmatched junction bases numbered 24, after V lost 5 bases and J lost 4 bases. The germline V gene encodes CDR1 SGHVS and CDR2 FNYEAQ. The CDR3 contains 20 residues. DNA for the CDR3: TGTGCCAGCAGCCCTCGGTTCAGGGGGCGCGGGACGGAGAAGGGAGAGACCCAGTACTTC. It translates to CASSPRFRGRGTEKGETQYF.

The chain couples TRBV2 to TRBJ2-2, with 8 positions matching TRBD2. Germline V gene lookup returns CDR1 SNHLY and CDR2 FYNNEI. The CDR3 consists of 15 residues. The V segment lost 2 bases and the J segment 7 bases; nucleotides outside the gene matches: 6. For the CDR3, the DNA is TGTGCCAGCAGTGAAAAGGCGGGAGGCTTCGGGGAGCTGTTTTTT. Protein: CASSEKAGGFGELFF.

The chain is built from TRBV30 and TRBJ2-6; D is possibly TRBD1 (6 bases). The germline CDR1 and CDR2 sequences are GTSNPN and SVGIG (reference sequence). Trimming left V 4 bases short and J 0 bases short, with 19 bases between. The CDR3 contains 18 residues. CDR3 coding DNA: TGTGCCTGGAAAGGCTACGGACAGCCGAGCTCTGGGGCCAACGTCCTGACTTTC. It yields the protein CAWKGYGQPSSGANVLTF.

The chain combines TRBV9 with TRBJ2-7; 8 nucleotides match TRBD1. Germline loops: CDR1 SGDLS, CDR2 YYNGEE. This CDR3 contains 14 residues. With 1 base clipped from V and 3 bases from J, the junction kept 3 bases outside the gene matches. CDR3 nucleotides: TGTGCCAGCAGCGTACAGGGGGCAGGCTACGAGCAGTACTTC. It translates to CASSVQGAGYEQYF.

The chain couples TRBV11-2 to TRBJ2-1; 13 positions match TRBD2. Germline V lookup: CDR1 SGHAT, CDR2 FQNNGV. The CDR3 totals 15 residues. After removal of 5 bases from V and 9 bases from J, the junction contained 7 bases not matched to a gene. Here the CDR3 DNA reads TGTGCCAGCAGCCTCGGGACTAGCGGGACCAGTGAGCAGTTCTTC. As protein: CASSLGTSGTSEQFF.

V is TRBV27 and J is TRBJ1-5, with 10 bases identical to TRBD1. The germline gives CDR1 MNHEY, CDR2 SMNVEV (reference sequence). The CDR3 has 15 residues. J lost 8 bases, V lost 8 bases, and 12 bases had no gene match. CDR3 coding DNA: TGTGCCAGCCATCCGGGACAGGGGAGCTGGGAGCCCCAGCATTTT. Protein sequence: CASHPGQGSWEPQHF.

The V and J genes are TRBV19 and TRBJ1-1; unclear D gene. The CDR3 runs to 14 residues. Trimming removed 6 bases at V and 2 bases at J, with 13 bases between. CDR1 and CDR2 (germline): LNHDA, SQIVND (reference sequence). The CDR3 region is CASRIEGFNTEAFF. DNA for the CDR3: TGTGCCAGTAGGATTGAGGGCTTCAACACTGAAGCTTTCTTT.

This chain links TRBV27 with TRBJ1-5, with D unresolved. V was shortened by 5 bases and J by 8 bases, with 13 bases between the two germline ends. The CDR3 is 13 residues long. Germline CDR1 is MNHEY and CDR2 is SMNVEV (reference sequence). CDR3 protein: CASSPRLNEPQHF. For the CDR3, the DNA is TGTGCCAGCAGTCCGAGACTGAATGAGCCCCAGCATTTT.

The chain combines TRBV7-8 with TRBJ2-2, with 12 bases fitting TRBD2. Losses at the gene ends were 2 bases for V and 6 bases for J; bases not matched to a gene: 1. The CDR3 totals 15 residues. Germline values: CDR1 SGHVS, CDR2 FQNEAQ. CDR3 amino acids: CASSLPSGRAGELFF. The CDR3 region has the DNA TGTGCCAGCAGCTTACCTAGCGGGAGGGCCGGGGAGCTGTTTTTT.

The V and J genes are TRBV7-2 and TRBJ2-7; a weak D match, TRBD1 (6 bases). Trimming left V 3 bases short and J 2 bases short, with 14 bases between. Germline CDR1 SGHTA, CDR2 FQGNSA. This CDR3 is built from 15 residues. CDR3 bases: TGTGCCAGCAGCTTCATCGATCGGACAGCCTACGAGCAGTACTTC. The encoded protein is CASSFIDRTAYEQYF. The whole variable domain, filled in from reference TRBV7-2 and TRBJ2-7, reads GAGVSQSPSNKVTEKGKDVELRCDPISGHTALYWYRQSLGQGLEFLIYFQGNSAPDKSGLPSDRFSAERTGGSVSTLTIQRTQQEDSAVYLCASSFIDRTAYEQYFGPGTRLTVT.

This clone was observed once. The V gene is TRBV28, the J gene TRBJ2-5; 11 bases match TRBD1. Trimming removed 4 bases from V and 4 bases from J; junction bases left unmatched: 5. Germline CDR1 and CDR2: MDHEN and SYDVKM. The CDR3 has 15 residues. CDR3 region: CASSSRTGGLETQYF. The CDR3 DNA is TGTGCCAGCAGTTCCCGGACAGGGGGCTTAGAGACCCAGTACTTC.

This sequence joins TRBV9 and TRBJ2-7; possibly TRBD1 for D (5 bases). The germline V and J ends were trimmed by 4 bases and 2 bases, with 10 bases remaining between them. Germline CDR1 and CDR2: SGDLS and YYNGEE. This CDR3 spans 13 amino acids. Here the CDR3 reads CASSFDSPYEQYF. The CDR3 DNA sequence: TGTGCCAGCAGCTTCGACAGCCCCTACGAGCAGTACTTC.

The chain uses TRBV2 and TRBJ2-1; D remains ambiguous. Per the germline V gene, CDR1 is SNHLY and CDR2 is FYNNEI. CDR3 size: 15 residues. Trimming removed 4 bases at V and 5 bases at J, with 15 bases between. Written as DNA, the CDR3 is TGTGCCAGCAGTGGTGTGGCTCTACTAAACAATGAGCAGTTCTTC. This gives the protein CASSGVALLNNEQFF.

The chain employs TRBV5-1 and TRBJ2-2; 8 positions agree with TRBD1. Trimming removed 1 base from V and 2 bases from J; junction bases left unmatched: 4. Germline CDR1 and CDR2: SGHRS and YFSETQ. This CDR3 is built from 16 residues. In DNA form, the CDR3 reads TGCGCCAGCAGCTTGAAAGGGACAGGTAACACCGGGGAGCTGTTTTTT. Amino acid sequence: CASSLKGTGNTGELFF.

The V and J genes are TRBV5-1 and TRBJ2-1; TRBD2 matches at 10 bases. The CDR3 runs to 17 residues. The trim removed 0 bases at V and 1 base at J, leaving 4 bases unmatched. Germline V lookup: CDR1 SGHRS, CDR2 YFSETQ. The CDR3 region is CASSLVPAGGSYNEQFF. CDR3 coding DNA: TGCGCCAGCAGCTTGGTTCCAGCGGGAGGGTCCTACAATGAGCAGTTCTTC.

The chain combines TRBV11-2 with TRBJ1-1; D is unclear. This CDR3 has 13 residues. Germline V CDR1 and CDR2: SGHAT, FQNNGV. Trimming took off 5 bases at V and 0 bases at J, with 7 bases between the two ends. This CDR3 is CASSSLLNTEAFF. CDR3 DNA: TGTGCCAGCAGCAGCCTTTTGAACACTGAAGCTTTCTTT.

This chain connects TRBV7-8 to TRBJ1-1, with D hard to call. Trimming pared 2 bases from V and 0 bases from J, leaving 10 bases between. The CDR3 covers 15 residues. Germline V gene data show CDR1 as SGHVS and CDR2 as FQNEAQ. The CDR3: CASSLREGLNTEAFF. The CDR3 coding sequence is TGTGCCAGCAGCTTAAGGGAGGGATTGAACACTGAAGCTTTCTTT.

The rearrangement joins TRBV19 to TRBJ2-3; perhaps TRBD2 as D (6 bases). V lost 4 bases and J lost 3, with 8 bases in between. There are 13 residues in the CDR3. From germline, CDR1 is LNHDA and CDR2 SQIVND (reference sequence). CDR3 residues: CASSKAGTDTQYF. CDR3 DNA sequence: TGTGCCAGTAGTAAAGCGGGTACAGATACGCAGTATTTT.

The chain carries TRBV5-1 and TRBJ1-2; a weak D match, TRBD1 (5 bases). V lost 0 bases to trimming and J lost 8 bases, with 11 bases between them. From germline, CDR1 is SGHRS and CDR2 YFSETQ. The CDR3 runs to 13 residues. This CDR3 reads CASSLGRGSGYTF. The CDR3 coding sequence is TGCGCCAGCAGCTTGGGGCGGGGCAGCGGCTACACCTTC.

This chain connects TRBV7-9 to TRBJ1-2, with TRBD1 matching over 7 bases. CDR1 and CDR2 from the germline V gene are SEHNR and FQNEAQ (reference sequence). This CDR3 is built from 14 residues. The V segment lost 5 bases and the J segment 8 bases; nucleotides outside the gene matches: 11. The CDR3: CASSRVTTGTGYTF. The CDR3 region has the DNA TGTGCCAGCAGCCGTGTCACGACAGGGACGGGCTACACCTTC.

The chain uses TRBV7-2 and TRBJ2-7, with 9 nucleotides matching TRBD1. With V trimmed by 5 bases and J by 3 bases, 8 bases remained unmatched. Germline-derived CDR1 and CDR2 are SGHTA and FQGNSA. The CDR3 has 15 amino acids. CDR3 DNA: TGTGCCAGCAGCCCGTCTACAGGGGGCTTCTACGAGCAGTACTTC. It codes for CASSPSTGGFYEQYF.

This clone was counted once. The gene calls are TRBV5-6 and TRBJ1-4, with no clear D. Germline V lookup: CDR1 SGHDT, CDR2 YYEEEE. The CDR3 is 13 amino acids. V was trimmed by 2 bases and J by 4 bases, leaving 6 bases between them. In DNA form, the CDR3 reads TGTGCCAGCAGCTTAAGAGTTAATGAAAAACTGTTTTTT. As protein: CASSLRVNEKLFF.